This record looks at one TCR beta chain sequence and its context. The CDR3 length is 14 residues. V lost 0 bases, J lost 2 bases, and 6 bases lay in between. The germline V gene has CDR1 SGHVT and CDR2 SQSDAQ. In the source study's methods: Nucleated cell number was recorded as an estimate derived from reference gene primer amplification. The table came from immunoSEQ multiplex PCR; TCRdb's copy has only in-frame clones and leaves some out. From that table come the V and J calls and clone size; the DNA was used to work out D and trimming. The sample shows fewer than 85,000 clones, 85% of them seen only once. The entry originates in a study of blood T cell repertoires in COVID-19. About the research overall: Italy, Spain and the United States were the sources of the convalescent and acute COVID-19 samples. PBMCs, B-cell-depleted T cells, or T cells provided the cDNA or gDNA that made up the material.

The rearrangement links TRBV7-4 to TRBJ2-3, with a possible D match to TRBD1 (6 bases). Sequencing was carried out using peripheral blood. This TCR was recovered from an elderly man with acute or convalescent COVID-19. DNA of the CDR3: TGTGCCAGCAGCTTAGCGGGACACACAGATACGCAGTATTTT. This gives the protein CASSLAGHTDTQYF. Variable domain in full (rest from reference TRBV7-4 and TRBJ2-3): GAGVSQSPRYKVAKRGRDVALRCDSISGHVTLYWYRQTLGQGSEVLTYSQSDAQRDKSGRPSGRFSAERPERSVSTLKIQRTEQGDSAVYLCASSLAGHTDTQYFGPGTRLTVL.